A selection of T cell receptor beta chains follows, all from one sample in a study of beta chain features in type 1 diabetes. Only in-frame clones appear in the TCRdb table, and some are missing; sequencing was by immunoSEQ multiplex PCR. The sample includes under 500,000 clones, about 30% of them seen just once. The specimen sequenced was naive CD4+ T cells from blood. Receptor source: a young man in good health. Each CDR3 is given with its conserved first and last residue. A D gene is named only where the DNA matches it firmly. Not every row has a clone size; where given, it reads once, few, many or a size class.

D,size,length,V,J,CDR3,DNA
TRBD2,few,15,TRBV30,TRBJ2-7,CAWSVPASGSYEQYF,TGTGCCTGGAGTGTACCGGCTAGCGGCTCCTACGAGCAGTACTTC
TRBD2,NA,15,TRBV10-3,TRBJ2-1,CARTIGTSRDNEQFF,TGTGCCAGGACGATTGGGACTAGCAGGGACAATGAGCAGTTCTTC
TRBD1,few,15,TRBV7-9,TRBJ2-7,CASSPQGAWMYEQYF,TGTGCCAGCAGCCCCCAGGGGGCTTGGATGTACGAGCAGTACTTC
NA,NA,11,TRBV29-1,TRBJ2-3,CSVVQVPTQYF,TGCAGCGTTGTACAGGTTCCTACGCAGTATTTT
NA,NA,12,TRBV29-1,TRBJ2-5,CSVDKPQETQYF,TGCAGCGTTGATAAGCCACAAGAGACCCAGTACTTC
NA,NA,12,TRBV7-2,TRBJ2-3,CASSLVWGTQYF,TGTGCCAGCAGCTTAGTTTGGGGTACGCAGTATTTT
NA,few,12,TRBV10-3,TRBJ2-3,CAISQSTDTQYF,TGTGCCATCAGCCAAAGCACAGATACGCAGTATTTT
TRBD2,NA,15,TRBV29-1,TRBJ2-3,CSVVAGGFFPDTQYF,TGCAGCGTAGTAGCGGGAGGGTTCTTCCCAGATACGCAGTATTTT
NA,NA,13,TRBV11-1,TRBJ2-5,CASSLGEQETQYF,TGTGCCAGCAGCTTGGGAGAGCAAGAGACCCAGTACTTC
NA,few,14,TRBV29-1,TRBJ2-7,CSVGTGLPSREQYF,TGCAGCGTAGGTACGGGACTGCCCTCTCGCGAGCAGTACTTC
NA,few,15,TRBV4-3,TRBJ2-4,CASSRFGEQGYIQYF,TGCGCCAGCAGCCGATTCGGCGAGCAGGGATACATTCAGTACTTC
TRBD2,NA,18,TRBV30,TRBJ2-3,CAWSDLMSGRAGTDTQYF,TGTGCCTGGAGTGATCTAATGAGCGGGAGGGCCGGCACAGATACGCAGTATTTT
NA,NA,18,TRBV14,TRBJ2-5,CASSLTSRRGRIQETQYF,TGTGCCAGCAGCCTAACCTCCCGACGGGGTCGAATTCAAGAGACCCAGTACTTC
NA,NA,14,TRBV19,TRBJ2-1,CASHPGGPNNEQFF,TGTGCCAGTCACCCTGGAGGGCCTAACAATGAGCAGTTCTTC